Sequencing of this T cell receptor (beta chain) was carried out in a study of tumor T cells in aggressive B-cell lymphoma. Some clones are missing from TCRdb's copy, which holds only in-frame ones; the method was immunoSEQ multiplex PCR. The table lists about 10,000 clones, around 90% of them singletons. Germline trimming cut 5 bases from V and 5 bases from J; bases unmatched to any gene: 5. There are 15 residues in the CDR3. Germline CDR1 is ENHRY and CDR2 is SYGVKD. The sequenced material came from tumor tissue. The chain uses TRBV10-3 and TRBJ2-7, with TRBD2 identical over 14 bases. The sequence came from an adult with diffuse large B cell lymphoma. CDR3 sequence reads: CAISKGLAGVHEQYF. DNA of the CDR3: TGTGCCATCAGTAAGGGACTAGCGGGAGTTCACGAGCAGTACTTC.